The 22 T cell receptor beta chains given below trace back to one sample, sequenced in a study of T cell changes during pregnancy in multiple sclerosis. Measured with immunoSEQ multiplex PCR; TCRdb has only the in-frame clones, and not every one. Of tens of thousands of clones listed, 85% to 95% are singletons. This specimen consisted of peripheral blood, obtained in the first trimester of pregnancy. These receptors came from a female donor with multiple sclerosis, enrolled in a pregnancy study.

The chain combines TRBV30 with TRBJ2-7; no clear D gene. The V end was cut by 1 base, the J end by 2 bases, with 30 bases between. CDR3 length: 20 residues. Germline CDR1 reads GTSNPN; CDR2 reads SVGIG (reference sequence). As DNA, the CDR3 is TGTGCCTGGAGTGCCGCGCCTAGATCCTGGGTCGGCGGTCCCACCTACGAGCAGTACTTC. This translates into CAWSAAPRSWVGGPTYEQYF.

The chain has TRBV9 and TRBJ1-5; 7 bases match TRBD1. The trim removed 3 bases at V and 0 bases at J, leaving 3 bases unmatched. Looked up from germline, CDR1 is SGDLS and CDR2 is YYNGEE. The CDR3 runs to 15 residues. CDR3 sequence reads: CASSAGTVSNQPQHF. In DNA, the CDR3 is TGTGCCAGCAGCGCCGGGACAGTTAGCAATCAGCCCCAGCATTTT. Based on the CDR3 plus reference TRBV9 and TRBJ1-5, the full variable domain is DSGVTQTPKHLITATGQRVTLRCSPRSGDLSVYWYQQSLDQGLQFLIQYYNGEERAKGNILERFSAQQFPDLHSELNLSSLELGDSALYFCASSAGTVSNQPQHFGDGTRLSIL.

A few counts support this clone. In DNA, the CDR3 is TGCAGCGTTGAGGGGCCGTACGGAGCTTTCTTT. It is translated as CSVEGPYGAFF. The chain has TRBV29-1 and TRBJ1-1; maybe TRBD1 (5 bases). The CDR3 covers 11 residues. Trimming took off 3 bases at V and 10 bases at J, with 12 bases between the two ends. Germline V lookup: CDR1 SQVTM, CDR2 ANQGSEA.

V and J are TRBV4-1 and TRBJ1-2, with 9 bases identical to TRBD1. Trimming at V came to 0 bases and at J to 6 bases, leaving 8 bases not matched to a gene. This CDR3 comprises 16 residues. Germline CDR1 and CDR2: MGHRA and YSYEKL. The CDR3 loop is CASSQDWDRVGHGYTF. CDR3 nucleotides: TGCGCCAGCAGCCAAGATTGGGACAGGGTGGGTCATGGCTACACCTTC.

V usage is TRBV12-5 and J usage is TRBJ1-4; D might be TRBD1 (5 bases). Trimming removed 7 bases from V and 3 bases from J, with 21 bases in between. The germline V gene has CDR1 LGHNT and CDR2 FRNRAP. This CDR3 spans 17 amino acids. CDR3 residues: CASAPPRPQGANEKLFF. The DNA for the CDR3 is TGTGCTAGTGCCCCCCCCCGGCCACAAGGGGCTAATGAAAAACTGTTTTTT.

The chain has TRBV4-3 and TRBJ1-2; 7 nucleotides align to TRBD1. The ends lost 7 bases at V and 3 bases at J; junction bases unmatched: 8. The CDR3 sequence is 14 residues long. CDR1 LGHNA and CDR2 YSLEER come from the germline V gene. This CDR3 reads CASILRDRDYGYTF. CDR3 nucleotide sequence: TGCGCCAGCATCTTGAGGGACAGAGACTATGGCTACACCTTC.

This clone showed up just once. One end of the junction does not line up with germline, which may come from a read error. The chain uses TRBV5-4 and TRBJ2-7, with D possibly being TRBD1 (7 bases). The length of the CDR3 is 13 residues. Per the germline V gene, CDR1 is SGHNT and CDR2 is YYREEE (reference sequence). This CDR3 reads CASSLEIGGTVSF. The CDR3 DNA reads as TGTGCCAGCAGCTTGGAGATTGGGGGGACAGTTAGCTTC.

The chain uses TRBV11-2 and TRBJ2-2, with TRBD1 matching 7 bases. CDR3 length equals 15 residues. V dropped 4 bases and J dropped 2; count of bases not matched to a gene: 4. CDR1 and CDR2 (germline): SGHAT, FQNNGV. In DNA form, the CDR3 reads TGTGCCAGCAGCTCCTGGGACAGCAACACCGGGGAGCTGTTTTTT. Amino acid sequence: CASSSWDSNTGELFF.

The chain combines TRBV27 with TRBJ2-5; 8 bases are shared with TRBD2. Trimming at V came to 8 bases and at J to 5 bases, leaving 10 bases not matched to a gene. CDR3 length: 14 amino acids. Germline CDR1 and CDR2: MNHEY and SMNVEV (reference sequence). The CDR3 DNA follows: TGTGCCAGCTCTGGCGGCGGGAGGTGGGAGACCCAGTACTTC. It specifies CASSGGGRWETQYF.

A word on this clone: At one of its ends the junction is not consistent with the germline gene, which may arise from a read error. In DNA form, the CDR3 reads TGTGCCAGCAGATTAGATGTATCTGCGCCCTCTGGGGCCAACGTCCTGACTTTC. Its protein product is CASRLDVSAPSGANVLTF. The chain is built from TRBV11-2 and TRBJ2-6; the D is unclear. The V gene's germline CDR1 is SGHAT and CDR2 FQNNGV. The CDR3 is 18 amino acids.

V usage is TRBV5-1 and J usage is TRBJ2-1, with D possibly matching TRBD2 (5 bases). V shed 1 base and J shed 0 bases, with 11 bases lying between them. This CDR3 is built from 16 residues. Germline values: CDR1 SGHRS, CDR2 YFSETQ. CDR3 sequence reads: CASSLRTSPSYNEQFF. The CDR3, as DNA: TGCGCCAGCAGCTTGCGGACTTCCCCCTCCTACAATGAGCAGTTCTTC.

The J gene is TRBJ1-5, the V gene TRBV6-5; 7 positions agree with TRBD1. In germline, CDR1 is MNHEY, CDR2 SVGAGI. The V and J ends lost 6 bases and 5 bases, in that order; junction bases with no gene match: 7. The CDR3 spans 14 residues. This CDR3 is CASRPGQADQPQHF. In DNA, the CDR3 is TGTGCCAGCAGGCCCGGACAGGCCGATCAGCCCCAGCATTTT.

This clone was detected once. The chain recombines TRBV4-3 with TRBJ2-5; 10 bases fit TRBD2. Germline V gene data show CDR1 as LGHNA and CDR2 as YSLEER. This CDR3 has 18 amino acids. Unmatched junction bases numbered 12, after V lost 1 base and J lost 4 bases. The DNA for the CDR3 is TGCGCCAGCAGCCAAGGTGTGATAAGCGGGGGGGCCGGAGAGACCCAGTACTTC. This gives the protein CASSQGVISGGAGETQYF.

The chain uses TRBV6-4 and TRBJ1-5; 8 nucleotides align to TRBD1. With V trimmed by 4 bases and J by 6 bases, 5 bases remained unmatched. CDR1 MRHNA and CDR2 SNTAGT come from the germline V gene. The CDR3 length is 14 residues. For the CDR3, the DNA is TGTGCCAGCAGTGCCTCAGGGGGCAGTCAGCCCCAGCATTTT. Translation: CASSASGGSQPQHF.

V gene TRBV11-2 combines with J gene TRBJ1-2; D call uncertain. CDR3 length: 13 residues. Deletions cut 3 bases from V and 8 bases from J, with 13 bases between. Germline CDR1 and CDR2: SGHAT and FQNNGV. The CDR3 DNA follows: TGTGCCAGCAGCTTCCCAGTGGGGAGCGGCTACACCTTC. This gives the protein CASSFPVGSGYTF.

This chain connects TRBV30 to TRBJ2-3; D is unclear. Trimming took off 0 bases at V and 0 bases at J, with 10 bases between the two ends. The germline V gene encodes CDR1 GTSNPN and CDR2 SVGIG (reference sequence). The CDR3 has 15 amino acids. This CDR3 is CAWSVASPSTDTQYF. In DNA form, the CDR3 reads TGTGCCTGGAGTGTTGCCAGTCCTAGCACAGATACGCAGTATTTT.

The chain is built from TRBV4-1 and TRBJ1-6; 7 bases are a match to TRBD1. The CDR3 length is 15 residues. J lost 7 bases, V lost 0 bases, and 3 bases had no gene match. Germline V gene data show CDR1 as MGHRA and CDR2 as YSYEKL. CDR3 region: CASSQDEGANSPLHF. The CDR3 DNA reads TGCGCCAGCAGCCAAGACGAGGGGGCGAATTCACCCCTCCACTTT.

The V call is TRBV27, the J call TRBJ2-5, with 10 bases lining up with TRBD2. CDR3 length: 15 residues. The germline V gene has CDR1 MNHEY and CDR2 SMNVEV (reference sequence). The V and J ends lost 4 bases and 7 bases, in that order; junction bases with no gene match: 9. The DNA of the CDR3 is TGTGCCAGCAGTTCCCTCGGACTAGCGGCGAGGACCCAGTACTTC. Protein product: CASSSLGLAARTQYF.

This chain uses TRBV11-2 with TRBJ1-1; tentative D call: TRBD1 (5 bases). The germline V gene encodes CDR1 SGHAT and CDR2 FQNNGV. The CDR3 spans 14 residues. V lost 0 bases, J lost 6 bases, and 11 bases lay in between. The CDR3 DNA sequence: TGTGCCAGCAGCTTAGATCTCTCCAGGGCTGAAGCTTTCTTT. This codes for CASSLDLSRAEAFF.

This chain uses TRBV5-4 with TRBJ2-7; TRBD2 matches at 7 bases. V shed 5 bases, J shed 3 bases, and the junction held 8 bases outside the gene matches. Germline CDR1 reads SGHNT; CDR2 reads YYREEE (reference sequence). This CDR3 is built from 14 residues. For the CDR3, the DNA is TGTGCCAGCAGTCCCGGGACTAACCGCTACGAGCAGTACTTC. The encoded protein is CASSPGTNRYEQYF.

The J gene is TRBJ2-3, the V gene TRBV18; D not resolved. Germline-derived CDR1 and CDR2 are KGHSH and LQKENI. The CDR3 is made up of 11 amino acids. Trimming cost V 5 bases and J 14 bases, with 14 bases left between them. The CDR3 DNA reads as TGTGCCAGCTCAAACATTCAACAGTGGTATTTT. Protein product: CASSNIQQWYF.

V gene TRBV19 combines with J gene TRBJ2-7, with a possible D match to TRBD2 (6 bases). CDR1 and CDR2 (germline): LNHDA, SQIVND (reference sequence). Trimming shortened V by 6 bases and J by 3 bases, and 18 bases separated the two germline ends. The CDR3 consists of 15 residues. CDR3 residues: CASSRPDGRLYEQYF. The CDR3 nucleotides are TGTGCCAGTAGCCGCCCCGACGGGAGACTCTACGAGCAGTACTTC. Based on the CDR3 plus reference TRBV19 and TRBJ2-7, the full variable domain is DGGITQSPKYLFRKEGQNVTLSCEQNLNHDAMYWYRQDPGQGLRLIYYSQIVNDFQKGDIAEGYSVSREKKESFPLTVTSAQKNPTAFYLCASSRPDGRLYEQYFGPGTRLTVT.